This TCR beta chain was captured by sequencing in a study of cytomegalovirus exposure and HLA in healthy donors. Looked up from germline, CDR1 is MDHEN and CDR2 is SYDVKM. The CDR3 runs 15 residues. The V segment lost 6 bases and the J segment 8 bases; nucleotides outside the gene matches: 12. General study findings and limits: When analyzed later, a missense DCLRE1C variant was found to be linked to TCR beta V- and J-gene trimming. Cytomegalovirus-associated status was assigned to 164 TCR beta chains.

Points on this clone: Its specificity is unknown.

With 60 Vbeta and 13 Jbeta primers, the PCR was carried out. Measured with immunoSEQ multiplex PCR; TCRdb has only the in-frame clones, and not every one. The data contain some 200,000 clones, more than 75% of them singletons. The receptor's source is a woman aged 18-35 years in good health and CMV-seronegative. Material: PBMCs. J is TRBJ1-4 and V is TRBV28; 7 bases map to TRBD1. The CDR3 sequence is CASRPGQVGSEKLFF. The CDR3 nucleotides are TGTGCCAGCAGGCCAGGACAGGTTGGTAGCGAAAAACTGTTTTTT.